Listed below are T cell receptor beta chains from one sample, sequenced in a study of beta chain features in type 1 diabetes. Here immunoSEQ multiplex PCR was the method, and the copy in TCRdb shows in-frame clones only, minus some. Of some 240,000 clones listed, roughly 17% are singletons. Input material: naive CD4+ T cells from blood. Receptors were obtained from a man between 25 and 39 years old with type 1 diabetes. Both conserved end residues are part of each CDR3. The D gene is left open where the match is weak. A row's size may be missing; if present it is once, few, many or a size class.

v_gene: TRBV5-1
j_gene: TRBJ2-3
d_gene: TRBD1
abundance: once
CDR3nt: TGCGCCAGCAGCTTTACAGGGGGCAGTTCGACAGATACGCAGTATTTT
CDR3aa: CASSFTGGSSTDTQYF

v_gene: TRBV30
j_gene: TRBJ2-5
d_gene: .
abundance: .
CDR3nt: TGTGCCTGGAGTGTGGGATTCCAAGAGACCCAGTACTTC
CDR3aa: CAWSVGFQETQYF

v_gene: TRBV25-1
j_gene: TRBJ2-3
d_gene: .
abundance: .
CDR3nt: TGTGCCAGCGGAGGGGTCGGGTACACAGATACGCAGTATTTT
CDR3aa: CASGGVGYTDTQYF

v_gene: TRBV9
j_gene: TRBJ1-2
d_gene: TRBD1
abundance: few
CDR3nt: TGTGCCAGCAGCACAGACAGGGGAGCTGGCTATGGCTACACCTTC
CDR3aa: CASSTDRGAGYGYTF

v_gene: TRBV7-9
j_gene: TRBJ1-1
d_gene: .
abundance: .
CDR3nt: TGTGCCAGCAGCTCGCCCTTCAAACAGGGTTGGAACACTGAAGCTTTCTTT
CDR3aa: CASSSPFKQGWNTEAFF

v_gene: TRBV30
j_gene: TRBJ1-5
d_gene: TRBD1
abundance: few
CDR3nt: TGTGCCTCCGCGGCAGGGGACAGTCAGCCCCAGCATTTT
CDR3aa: CASAAGDSQPQHF

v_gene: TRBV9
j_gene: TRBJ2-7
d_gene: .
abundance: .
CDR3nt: TGTGCCAGCAGCGTAGACCCAAGCAGCCTCTACGAGCAGTACTTC
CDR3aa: CASSVDPSSLYEQYF

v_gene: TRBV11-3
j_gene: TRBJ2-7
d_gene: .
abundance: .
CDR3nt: TGTGCCAGCAGCTCAACCAGGGTTGACGAGCAGTACTTC
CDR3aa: CASSSTRVDEQYF

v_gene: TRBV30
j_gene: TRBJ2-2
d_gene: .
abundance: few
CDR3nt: TGTGCCTGGAGTGTTGCCGTCATGGGGACCACCGGGGAGCTGTTTTTT
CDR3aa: CAWSVAVMGTTGELFF

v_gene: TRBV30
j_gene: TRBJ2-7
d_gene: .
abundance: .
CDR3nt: TGTGCCTGGAGCGGAACAGGGTTCTCCTACGAGCAGTACTTC
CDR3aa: CAWSGTGFSYEQYF

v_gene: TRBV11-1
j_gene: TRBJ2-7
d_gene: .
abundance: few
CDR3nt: TGTGCCAGCAGCTTAACAGACTCCTACGAGCAGTACTTC
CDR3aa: CASSLTDSYEQYF

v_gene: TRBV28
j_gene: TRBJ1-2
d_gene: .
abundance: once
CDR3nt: TGTGCCAGCAGTTCGGGACAATTTGGCTACACCTTC
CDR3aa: CASSSGQFGYTF

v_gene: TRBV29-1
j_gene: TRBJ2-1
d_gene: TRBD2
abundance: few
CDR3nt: TGCAGCGTTGAAGAGGGGCTAGCGGGATCCTACAATGAGCAGTTCTTC
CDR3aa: CSVEEGLAGSYNEQFF

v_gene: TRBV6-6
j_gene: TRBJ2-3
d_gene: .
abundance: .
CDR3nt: TGTGCCAGCAGTTACTCCGGGACGATTCCAGATACGCAGTATTTT
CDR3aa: CASSYSGTIPDTQYF

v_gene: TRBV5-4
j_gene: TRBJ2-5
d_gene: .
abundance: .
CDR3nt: TGTGCCAGCAGCTTTTATGCGGCAGGAGAGACCCAGTACTTC
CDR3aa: CASSFYAAGETQYF

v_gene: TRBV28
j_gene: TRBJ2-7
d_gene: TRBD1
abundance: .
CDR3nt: TGTGCCAGCAGTCATAGGACAGGGGGCTCCTACGAGCAGTACTTC
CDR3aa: CASSHRTGGSYEQYF

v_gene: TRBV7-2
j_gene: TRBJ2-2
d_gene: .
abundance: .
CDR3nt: TGTGCCAGCAGCTTACAGTACGGGGAGCTGTTTTTT
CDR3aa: CASSLQYGELFF

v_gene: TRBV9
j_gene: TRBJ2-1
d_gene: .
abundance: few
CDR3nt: TGTGCCAGCAGCCGGCGCGAGGGGATTACTTGGGATGAGCAGTTCTTC
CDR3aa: CASSRREGITWDEQFF

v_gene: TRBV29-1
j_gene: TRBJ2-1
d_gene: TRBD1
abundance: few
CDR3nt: TGCAGCGTGGTCGGACAGGGTGACTACAATGAGCAGTTCTTC
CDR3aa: CSVVGQGDYNEQFF

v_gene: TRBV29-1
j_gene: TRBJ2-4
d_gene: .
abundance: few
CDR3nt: TGCAGCGTTGAAGTTCGGCCAGGGGCGTATTGGACAATAGCCAAAAACATTCAGTACTTC
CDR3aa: CSVEVRPGAYWTIAKNIQYF

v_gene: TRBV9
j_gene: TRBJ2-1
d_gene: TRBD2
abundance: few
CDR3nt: TGTGCCAGCAGCTCCCACTCGGGACTAGTGGATGAGCAGTTCTTC
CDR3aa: CASSSHSGLVDEQFF

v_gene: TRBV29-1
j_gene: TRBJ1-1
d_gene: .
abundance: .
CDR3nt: TGCAGCGTTCTGGGGGGCAACACTGAAGCTTTCTTT
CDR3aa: CSVLGGNTEAFF

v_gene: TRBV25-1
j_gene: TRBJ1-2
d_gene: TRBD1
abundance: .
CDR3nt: TGTGCCAGCAGTGAATACTGGGACAGGGGGCTCGGCTACACCTTC
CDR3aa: CASSEYWDRGLGYTF

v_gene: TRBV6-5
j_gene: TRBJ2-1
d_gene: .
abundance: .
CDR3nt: TGTGCCAGCAGTCCCACCGGGGCCGGCCATGAGCAGTTCTTC
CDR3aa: CASSPTGAGHEQFF

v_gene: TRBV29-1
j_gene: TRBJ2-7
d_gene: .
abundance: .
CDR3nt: TGCAGCGTTCGCCGGACCTACGAGCAGTACTTC
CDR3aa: CSVRRTYEQYF

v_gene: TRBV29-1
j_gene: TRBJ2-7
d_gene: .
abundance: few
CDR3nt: TGCAGCGTAGGGACCGAACCCTACGAGCAGTACTTC
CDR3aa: CSVGTEPYEQYF

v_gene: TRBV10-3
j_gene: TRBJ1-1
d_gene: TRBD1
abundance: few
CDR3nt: TGTGCCACCTCAGGGGGGAAGGGTGAAGCTTTCTTT
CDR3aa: CATSGGKGEAFF

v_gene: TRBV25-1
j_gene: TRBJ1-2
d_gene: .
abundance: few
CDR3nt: TGTGCCAGCAGTGAATCCCTGGGTGCTAGCTATGGCTACACCTTC
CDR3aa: CASSESLGASYGYTF